This T cell receptor (beta chain) was obtained from a study of blood T cell repertoires in COVID-19 (dated by TCRdb to between 2020 and 2021). With regard to the full study: Collaborator samples came from the United States, Italy and Spain and covered acute and convalescent phases of COVID-19. The material from the prospective study consisted of cDNA or gDNA derived from T cells, B-cell-depleted T cells, or PBMCs. The dataset comprised deeply sampled blood TCRbeta repertoires from subjects exposed to, actively infected with, or recovered from COVID-19. The repertoires were made available in a free public database intended to serve as a resource for research on the immune response to SARS-CoV-2. The samples were drawn from the first 160 participants of the ongoing ImmuneRACE study and from under 1,500 subjects provided by 6 global collaborators. Sample metadata almost always included a de-identified subject ID, COVID-19 status, age in years and sex. Where available, HLA class I and class II types were obtained from metadata supplied by the sample provider rather than from assay-based typing. The investigation overall reported the following: The quantity of clinical and demographic metadata differed by source and by participant and was supplied without curation.

The immunoSEQ Assay, a bias-controlled multiplex PCR, was used to amplify TCRbeta CDR3 regions from genomic DNA. The authors' pipeline ran thus. Nucleated cell counts per sample were estimated from amplification of reference gene primers within the assay. To quantify the absolute abundance of each unique TCRbeta CDR3 rearrangement, sequence reads were collapsed and filtered. Productive Simpson clonality was computed per sample as the square root of Simpson's diversity index over productive rearrangements. Held by TCRdb, this immuneACCESS table contains in-frame sequences only and omits some clones. Under half of the omission traces to an unresolved V gene where checked; the cause of the rest is unknown. Clone size and V and J calls were adopted from that table, with D and trimming inferred from the DNA. The sample table lists about 350,000 clones, around 90% of them with a count of one. Around 3.9% of the sample is taken by the ten largest.

Concerning this clone itself: No antigen is known for it. Base qualities are not provided; no much larger clone lies one nucleotide away.

One collaborating source in Seattle enrolled patients while the patients were actively infected and followed the patients over time throughout the course of disease. Collaborating institutions collected whole blood in K2EDTA tubes following their own protocols. For TCRbeta analysis, collaborator samples were shipped as frozen whole blood, as isolated PBMCs, or as DNA extracted from either sample type. Sequencing was performed on peripheral blood. The source of this sequence is a woman aged 55-69 years with COVID-19, enrolled during active disease.

The DNA is TGTGCCAGCAGCTTAGTGGCAGACACTGAAGCTTTCTTT. Its product reads: CASSLVADTEAFF. In this chain, TRBV7-2 is recombined with TRBJ1-1; no D gene can be assigned with confidence. Including the terminal cysteine and phenylalanine, the CDR3 comprises 13 residues. Just the 39-base CDR3 DNA is kept, in frame starting at base 1. Cut back by 1 base and 3 bases, the V and J ends lie 6 bases apart. For CDR1 and CDR2, the germline V gene lists SGHTA and FQGNSA.